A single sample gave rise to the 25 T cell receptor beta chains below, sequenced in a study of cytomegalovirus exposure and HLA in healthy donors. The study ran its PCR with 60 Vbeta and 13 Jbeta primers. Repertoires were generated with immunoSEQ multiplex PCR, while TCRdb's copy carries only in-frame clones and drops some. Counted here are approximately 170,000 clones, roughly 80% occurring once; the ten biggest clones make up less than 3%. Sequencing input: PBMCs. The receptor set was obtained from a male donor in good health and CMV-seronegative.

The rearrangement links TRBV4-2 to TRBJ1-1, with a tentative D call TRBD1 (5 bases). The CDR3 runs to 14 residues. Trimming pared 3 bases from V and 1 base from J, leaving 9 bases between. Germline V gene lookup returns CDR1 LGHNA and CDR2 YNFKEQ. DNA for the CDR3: TGTGCCAGCAGCCAGGTCACAGGGAACACTGAAGCTTTCTTT. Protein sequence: CASSQVTGNTEAFF.

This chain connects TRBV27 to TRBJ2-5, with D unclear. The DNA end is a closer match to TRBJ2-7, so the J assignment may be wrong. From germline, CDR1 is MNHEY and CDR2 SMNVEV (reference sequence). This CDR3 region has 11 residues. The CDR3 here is CASRSNYEQYF. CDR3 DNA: TGTGCCAGCAGGTCCAACTACGAGCAGTACTTC.

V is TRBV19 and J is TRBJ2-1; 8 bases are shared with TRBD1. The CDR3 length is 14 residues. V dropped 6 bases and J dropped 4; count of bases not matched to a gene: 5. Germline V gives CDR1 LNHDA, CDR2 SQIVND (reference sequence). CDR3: CASSRGQGYNEQFF. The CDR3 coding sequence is TGTGCCAGTAGCAGAGGACAGGGTTACAATGAGCAGTTCTTC.

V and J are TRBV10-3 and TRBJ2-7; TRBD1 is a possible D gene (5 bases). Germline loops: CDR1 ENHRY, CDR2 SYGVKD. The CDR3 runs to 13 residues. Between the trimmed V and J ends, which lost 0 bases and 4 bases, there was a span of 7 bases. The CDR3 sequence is CAISESGLYEQYF. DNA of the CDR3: TGTGCCATCAGTGAGTCGGGGCTGTACGAGCAGTACTTC.

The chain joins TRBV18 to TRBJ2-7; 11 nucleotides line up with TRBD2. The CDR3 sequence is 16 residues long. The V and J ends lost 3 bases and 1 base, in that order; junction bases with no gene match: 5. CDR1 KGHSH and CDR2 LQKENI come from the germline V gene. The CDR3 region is CASSPGPSGGSYEQYF. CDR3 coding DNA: TGTGCCAGCTCACCGGGACCTAGCGGGGGGTCCTACGAGCAGTACTTC.

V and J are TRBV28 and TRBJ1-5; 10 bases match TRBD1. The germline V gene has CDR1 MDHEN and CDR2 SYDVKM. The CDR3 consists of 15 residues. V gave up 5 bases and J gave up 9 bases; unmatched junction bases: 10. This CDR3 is CASSDDRGLSRPQHF. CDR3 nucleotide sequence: TGTGCCAGCAGTGATGACAGGGGGCTCAGTCGGCCCCAGCATTTT.

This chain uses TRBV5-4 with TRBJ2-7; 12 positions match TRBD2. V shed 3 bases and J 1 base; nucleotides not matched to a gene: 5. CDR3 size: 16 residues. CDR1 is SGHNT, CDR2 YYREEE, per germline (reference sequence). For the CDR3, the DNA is TGTGCCAGCAGCTCTCTAGCGGGGGGGCCTTCCTACGAGCAGTACTTC. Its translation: CASSSLAGGPSYEQYF.

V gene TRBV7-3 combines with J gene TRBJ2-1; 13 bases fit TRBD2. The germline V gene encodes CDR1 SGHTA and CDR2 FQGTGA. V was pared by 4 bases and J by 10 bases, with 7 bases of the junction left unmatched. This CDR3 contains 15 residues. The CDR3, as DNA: TGTGCCAGCAGCTCCCAATGGACTAGCGGGGGCGAGCAGTTCTTC. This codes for CASSSQWTSGGEQFF.

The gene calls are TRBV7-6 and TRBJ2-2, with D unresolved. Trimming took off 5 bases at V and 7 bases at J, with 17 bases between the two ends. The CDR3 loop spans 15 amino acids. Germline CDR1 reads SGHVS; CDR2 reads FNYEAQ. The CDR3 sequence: CASSQPSSSVGELFF. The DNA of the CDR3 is TGTGCCAGCAGCCAACCTTCGAGCTCCGTCGGGGAGCTGTTTTTT.

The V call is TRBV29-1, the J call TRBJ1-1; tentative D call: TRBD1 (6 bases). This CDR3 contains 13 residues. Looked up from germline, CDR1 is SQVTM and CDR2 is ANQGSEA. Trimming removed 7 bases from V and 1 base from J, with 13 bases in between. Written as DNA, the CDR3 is TGCAGCGGATTCGGGACACCGAACACTGAAGCTTTCTTT. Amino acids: CSGFGTPNTEAFF. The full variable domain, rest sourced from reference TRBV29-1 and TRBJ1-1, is SAVISQKPSRDICQRGTSLTIQCQVDSQVTMMFWYRQQPGQSLTLIATANQGSEATYESGFVIDKFPISRPNLTFSTLTVSNMSPEDSSIYLCSGFGTPNTEAFFGQGTRLTVV.

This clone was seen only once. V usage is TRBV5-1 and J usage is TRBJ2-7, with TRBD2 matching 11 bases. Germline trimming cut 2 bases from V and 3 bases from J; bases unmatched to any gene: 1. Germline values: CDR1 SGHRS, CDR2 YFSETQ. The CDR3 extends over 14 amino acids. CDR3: CASSFLAGGYEQYF. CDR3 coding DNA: TGCGCCAGCAGCTTCCTAGCGGGGGGCTACGAGCAGTACTTC.

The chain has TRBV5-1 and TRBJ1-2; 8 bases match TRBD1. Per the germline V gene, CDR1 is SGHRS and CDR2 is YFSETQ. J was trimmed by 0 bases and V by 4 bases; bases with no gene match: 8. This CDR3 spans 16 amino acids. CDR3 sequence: CASSRGQGESNYGYTF. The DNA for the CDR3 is TGCGCCAGCAGCCGTGGACAGGGTGAATCTAACTATGGCTACACCTTC.

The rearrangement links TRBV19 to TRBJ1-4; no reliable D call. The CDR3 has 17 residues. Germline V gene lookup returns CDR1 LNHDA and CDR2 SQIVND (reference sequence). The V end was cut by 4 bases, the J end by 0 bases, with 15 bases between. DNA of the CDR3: TGTGCCAGTAGTACCTCTACCGGAGCCACAACTAATGAAAAACTGTTTTTT. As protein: CASSTSTGATTNEKLFF.

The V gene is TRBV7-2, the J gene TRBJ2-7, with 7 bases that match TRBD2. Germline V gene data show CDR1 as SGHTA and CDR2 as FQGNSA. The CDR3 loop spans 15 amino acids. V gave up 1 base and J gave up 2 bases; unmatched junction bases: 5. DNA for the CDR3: TGTGCCAGCAGCTTAGACCCGGGGGGACCCTACGAGCAGTACTTC. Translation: CASSLDPGGPYEQYF.

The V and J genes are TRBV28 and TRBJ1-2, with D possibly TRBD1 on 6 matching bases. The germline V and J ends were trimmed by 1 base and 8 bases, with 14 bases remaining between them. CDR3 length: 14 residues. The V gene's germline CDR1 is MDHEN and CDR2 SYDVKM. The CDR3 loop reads CASSLSSGGWGYTF. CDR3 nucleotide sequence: TGTGCCAGCAGTTTATCATCGGGGGGCTGGGGCTACACCTTC.

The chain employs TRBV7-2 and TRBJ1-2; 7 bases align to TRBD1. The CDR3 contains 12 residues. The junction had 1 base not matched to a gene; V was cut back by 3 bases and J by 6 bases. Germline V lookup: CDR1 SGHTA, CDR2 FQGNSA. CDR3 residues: CASSLTGHGYTF. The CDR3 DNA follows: TGTGCCAGCAGCTTGACAGGGCATGGCTACACCTTC.

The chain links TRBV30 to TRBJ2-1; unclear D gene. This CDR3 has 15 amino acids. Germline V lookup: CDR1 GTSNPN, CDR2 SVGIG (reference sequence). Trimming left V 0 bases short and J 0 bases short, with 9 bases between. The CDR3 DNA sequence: TGTGCCTGGAGTGTGGGCAGTAGCTCCTACAATGAGCAGTTCTTC. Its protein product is CAWSVGSSSYNEQFF.

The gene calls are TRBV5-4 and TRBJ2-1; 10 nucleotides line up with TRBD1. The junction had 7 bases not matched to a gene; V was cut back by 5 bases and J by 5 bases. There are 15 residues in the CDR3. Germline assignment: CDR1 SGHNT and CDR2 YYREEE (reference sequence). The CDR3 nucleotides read TGTGCCAGCAGGGCCGGGACAGGGGCCAACAATGAGCAGTTCTTC. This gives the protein CASRAGTGANNEQFF. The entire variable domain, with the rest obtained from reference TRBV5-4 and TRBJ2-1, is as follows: ETGVTQSPTHLIKTRGQQVTLRCSSQSGHNTVSWYQQALGQGPQFIFQYYREEENGRGNFPPRFSGLQFPNYSSELNVNALELDDSALYLCASRAGTGANNEQFFGPGTRLTVL.

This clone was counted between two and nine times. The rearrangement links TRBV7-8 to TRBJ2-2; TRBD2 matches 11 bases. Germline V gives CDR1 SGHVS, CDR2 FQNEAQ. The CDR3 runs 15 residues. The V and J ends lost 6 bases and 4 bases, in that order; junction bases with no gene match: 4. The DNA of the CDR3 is TGTGCCAGCAGTAGACTAGCGGGAAGCACCGGGGAGCTGTTTTTT. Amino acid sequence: CASSRLAGSTGELFF.

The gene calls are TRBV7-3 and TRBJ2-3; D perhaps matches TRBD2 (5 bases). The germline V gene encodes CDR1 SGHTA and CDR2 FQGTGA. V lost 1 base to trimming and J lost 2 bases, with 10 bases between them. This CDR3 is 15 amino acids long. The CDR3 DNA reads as TGTGCCAGCAGCTTAAACGGGGTAATCACAGATACGCAGTATTTT. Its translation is CASSLNGVITDTQYF.

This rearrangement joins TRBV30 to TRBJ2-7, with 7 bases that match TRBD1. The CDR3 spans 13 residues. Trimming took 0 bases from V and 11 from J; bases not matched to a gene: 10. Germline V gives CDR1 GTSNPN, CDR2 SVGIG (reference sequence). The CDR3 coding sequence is TGTGCCTGGAGTGTAGGGACAGCGCCTGTGGAGTACTTC. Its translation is CAWSVGTAPVEYF.

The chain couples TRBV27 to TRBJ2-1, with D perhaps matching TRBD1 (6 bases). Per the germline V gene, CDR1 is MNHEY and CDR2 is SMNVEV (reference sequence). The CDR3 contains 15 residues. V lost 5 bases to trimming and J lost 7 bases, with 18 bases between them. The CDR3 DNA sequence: TGTGCCAGCAGTATAGTCAGGGGTTTCGGTAATGAGCAGTTCTTC. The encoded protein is CASSIVRGFGNEQFF.

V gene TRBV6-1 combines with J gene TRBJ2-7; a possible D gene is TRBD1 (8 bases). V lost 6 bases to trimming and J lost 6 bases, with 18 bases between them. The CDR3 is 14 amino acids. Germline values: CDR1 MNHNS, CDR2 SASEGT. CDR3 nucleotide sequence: TGTGCCAGCAGAGTCACAGGGGGGGTGGGCGAGCAGTACTTC. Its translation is CASRVTGGVGEQYF.

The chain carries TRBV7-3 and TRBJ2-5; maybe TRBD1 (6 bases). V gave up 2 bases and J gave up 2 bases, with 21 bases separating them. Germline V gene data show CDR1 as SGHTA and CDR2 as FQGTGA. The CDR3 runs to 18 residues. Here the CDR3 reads CASSLRWQGSVLQETQYF. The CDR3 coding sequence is TGTGCCAGCAGCTTACGGTGGCAGGGGTCGGTGCTTCAAGAGACCCAGTACTTC.

CDR3 region: CASSQEDRGRVSYTF. The CDR3 nucleotides read TGTGCCAGCAGCCAAGAGGACAGGGGGCGCGTAAGCTACACCTTC. The chain combines TRBV4-2 with TRBJ1-2; 11 nucleotides line up with TRBD1. This CDR3 has 15 residues. CDR1 is LGHNA, CDR2 YNFKEQ, per germline. Trimming cost V 0 bases and J 9 bases; bases outside gene matches: 6.